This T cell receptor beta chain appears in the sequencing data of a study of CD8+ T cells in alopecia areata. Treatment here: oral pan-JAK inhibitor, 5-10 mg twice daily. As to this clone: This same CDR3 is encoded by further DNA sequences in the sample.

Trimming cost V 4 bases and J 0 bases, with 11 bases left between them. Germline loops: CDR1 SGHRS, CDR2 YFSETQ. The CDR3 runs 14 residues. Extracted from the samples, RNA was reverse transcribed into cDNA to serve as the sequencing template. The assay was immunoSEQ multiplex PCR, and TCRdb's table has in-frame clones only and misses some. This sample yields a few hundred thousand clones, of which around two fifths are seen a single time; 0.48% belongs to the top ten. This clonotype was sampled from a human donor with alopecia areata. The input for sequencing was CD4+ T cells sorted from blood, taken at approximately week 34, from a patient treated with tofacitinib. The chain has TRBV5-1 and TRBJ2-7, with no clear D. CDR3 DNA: TGCGCCAGCAGCCTGGACGGAAGCTCCTACGAGCAGTACTTC. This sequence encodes CASSLDGSSYEQYF.